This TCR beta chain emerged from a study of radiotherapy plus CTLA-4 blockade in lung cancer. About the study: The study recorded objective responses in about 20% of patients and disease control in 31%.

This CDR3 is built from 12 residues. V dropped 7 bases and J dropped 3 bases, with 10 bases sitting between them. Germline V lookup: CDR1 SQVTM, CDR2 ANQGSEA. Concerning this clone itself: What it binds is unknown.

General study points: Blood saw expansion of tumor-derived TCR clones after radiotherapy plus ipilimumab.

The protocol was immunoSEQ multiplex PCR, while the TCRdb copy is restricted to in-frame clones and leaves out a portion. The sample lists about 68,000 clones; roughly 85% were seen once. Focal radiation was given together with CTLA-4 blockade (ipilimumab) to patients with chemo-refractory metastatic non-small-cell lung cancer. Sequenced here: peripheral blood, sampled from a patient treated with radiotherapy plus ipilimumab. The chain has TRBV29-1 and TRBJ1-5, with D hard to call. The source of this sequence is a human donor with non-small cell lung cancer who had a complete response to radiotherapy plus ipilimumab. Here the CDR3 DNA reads TGCAGCGCACAGACTTACAATCAGCCCCAGCATTTT. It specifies CSAQTYNQPQHF.